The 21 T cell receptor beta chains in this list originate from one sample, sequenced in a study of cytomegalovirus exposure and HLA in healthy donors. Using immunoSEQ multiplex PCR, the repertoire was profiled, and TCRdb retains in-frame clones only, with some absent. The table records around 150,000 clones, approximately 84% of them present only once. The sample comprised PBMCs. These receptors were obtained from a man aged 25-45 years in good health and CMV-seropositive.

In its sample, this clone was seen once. The CDR3 region is CAISPIGGTDTQYF. In nucleotides, the CDR3 is TGTGCCATCAGTCCCATCGGTGGCACAGATACGCAGTATTTT. The chain uses TRBV10-3 and TRBJ2-3; no firm D call. V was clipped by 5 bases and J by 1 base, with 10 bases between them. Germline CDR1 is ENHRY and CDR2 is SYGVKD. There are 14 residues in the CDR3.

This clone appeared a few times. The CDR3 is CASSSPRILNTDTQYF. DNA for the CDR3: TGTGCCAGCAGTTCTCCTAGGATCTTAAACACAGATACGCAGTATTTT. The genes are TRBV28 and TRBJ2-3; D uncertain. This CDR3 contains 16 residues. Trimming pared 4 bases from V and 2 bases from J, leaving 16 bases between. CDR1 MDHEN and CDR2 SYDVKM come from the germline V gene.

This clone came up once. The CDR3 spells CASSYEETQYF. CDR3 in DNA: TGTGCCAGCAGTTACGAGGAGACCCAGTACTTC. The chain joins TRBV6-5 to TRBJ2-5, with D hard to call. Trimming took 2 bases from V and 5 from J, leaving 3 bases between them. CDR3 length equals 11 residues. The germline CDR1 and CDR2 sequences are MNHEY and SVGAGI.

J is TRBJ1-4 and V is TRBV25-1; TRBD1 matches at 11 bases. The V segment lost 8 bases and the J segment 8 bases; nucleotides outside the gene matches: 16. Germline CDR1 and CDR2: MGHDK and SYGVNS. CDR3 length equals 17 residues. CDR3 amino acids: CASGSRDRGYLREKLFF. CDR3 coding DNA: TGTGCCAGCGGATCCCGGGACAGGGGGTACCTGCGGGAAAAACTGTTTTTT.

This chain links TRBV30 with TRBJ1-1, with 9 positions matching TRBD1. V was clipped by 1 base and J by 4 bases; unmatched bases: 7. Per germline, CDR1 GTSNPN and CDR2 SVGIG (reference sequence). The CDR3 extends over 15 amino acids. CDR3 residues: CAWSGVQGAGTEAFF. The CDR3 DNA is TGTGCCTGGAGTGGTGTACAGGGGGCCGGCACTGAAGCTTTCTTT.

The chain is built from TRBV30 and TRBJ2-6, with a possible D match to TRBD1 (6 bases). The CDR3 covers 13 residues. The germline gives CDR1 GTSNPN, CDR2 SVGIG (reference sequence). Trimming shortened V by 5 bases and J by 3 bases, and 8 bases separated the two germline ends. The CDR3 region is CAWGGFGANVLTF. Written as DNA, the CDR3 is TGTGCCTGGGGGGGCTTTGGGGCCAACGTCCTGACTTTC.

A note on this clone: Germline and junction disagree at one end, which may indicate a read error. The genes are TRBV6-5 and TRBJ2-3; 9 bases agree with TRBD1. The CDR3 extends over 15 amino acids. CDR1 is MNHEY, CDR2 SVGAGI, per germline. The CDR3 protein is CASRYSGTGTDTQYF. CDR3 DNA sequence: TGTGCCAGCAGGTACTCCGGGACAGGGACAGATACGCAGTATTTT.

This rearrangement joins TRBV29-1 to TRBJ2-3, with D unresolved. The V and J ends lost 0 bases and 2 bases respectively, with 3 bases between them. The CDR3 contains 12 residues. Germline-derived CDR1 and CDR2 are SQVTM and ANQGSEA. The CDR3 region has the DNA TGCAGCGTTGAAGACTCCACAGATACGCAGTATTTT. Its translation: CSVEDSTDTQYF.

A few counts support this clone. For the CDR3, the DNA is TGTGCCAGCAGAGTTGACAGGATCTCACCCCTCCACTTT. This codes for CASRVDRISPLHF. V and J are TRBV2 and TRBJ1-6; TRBD1 might be the D (6 bases). Trimming pared 6 bases from V and 10 bases from J, leaving 13 bases between. The CDR3 runs to 13 residues. CDR1 and CDR2 (germline): SNHLY, FYNNEI.

The CDR3 is CASSLGSTYGYTF. The DNA for the CDR3 is TGTGCCAGCAGTTTAGGGAGTACCTATGGCTACACCTTC. V is TRBV7-3 and J is TRBJ1-2; D ambiguous. Trimming took 6 bases from V and 4 from J, leaving 12 bases between them. Germline V gene data show CDR1 as SGHTA and CDR2 as FQGTGA. The CDR3 has 13 amino acids.

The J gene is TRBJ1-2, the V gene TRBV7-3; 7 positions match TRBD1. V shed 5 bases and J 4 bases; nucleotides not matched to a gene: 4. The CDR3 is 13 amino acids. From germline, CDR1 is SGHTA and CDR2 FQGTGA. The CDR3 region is CASSPDRAYGYTF. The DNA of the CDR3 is TGTGCCAGCAGCCCTGACAGGGCCTATGGCTACACCTTC.

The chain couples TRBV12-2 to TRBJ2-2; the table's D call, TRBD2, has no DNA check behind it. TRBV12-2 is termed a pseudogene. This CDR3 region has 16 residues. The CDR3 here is CASRPRGREGHGELFF. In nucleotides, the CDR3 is TGTGCAAGTCGCCCCCGTGGGCGAGAGGGCCACGGGGAGCTGTTTTTT.

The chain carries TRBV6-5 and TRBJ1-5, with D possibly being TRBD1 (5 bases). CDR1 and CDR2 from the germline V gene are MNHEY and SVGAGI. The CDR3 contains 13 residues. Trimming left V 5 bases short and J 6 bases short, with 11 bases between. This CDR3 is CASSTGGRQPQHF. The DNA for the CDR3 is TGTGCCAGCAGTACCGGGGGACGTCAGCCCCAGCATTTT.

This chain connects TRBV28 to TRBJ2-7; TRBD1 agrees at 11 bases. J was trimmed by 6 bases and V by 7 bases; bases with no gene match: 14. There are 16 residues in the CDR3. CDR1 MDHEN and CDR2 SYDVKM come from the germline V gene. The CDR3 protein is CASTLGFGQGAGEQYF. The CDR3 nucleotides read TGTGCCAGCACCCTTGGCTTCGGACAGGGGGCTGGCGAGCAGTACTTC.

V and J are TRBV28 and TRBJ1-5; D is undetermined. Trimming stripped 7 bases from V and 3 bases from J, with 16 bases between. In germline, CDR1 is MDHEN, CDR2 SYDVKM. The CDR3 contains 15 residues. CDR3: CASKLEASNNQPQHF. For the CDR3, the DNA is TGTGCCAGCAAACTCGAGGCCAGCAACAATCAGCCCCAGCATTTT.

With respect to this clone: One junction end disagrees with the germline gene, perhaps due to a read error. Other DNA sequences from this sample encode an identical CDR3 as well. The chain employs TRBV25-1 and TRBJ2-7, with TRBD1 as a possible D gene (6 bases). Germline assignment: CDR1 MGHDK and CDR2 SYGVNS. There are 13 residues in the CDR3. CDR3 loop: CASSDTGPYEQYF. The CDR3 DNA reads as TGTGCCAGCAGTGACACAGGGCCTTACGAACAGTACTTC.

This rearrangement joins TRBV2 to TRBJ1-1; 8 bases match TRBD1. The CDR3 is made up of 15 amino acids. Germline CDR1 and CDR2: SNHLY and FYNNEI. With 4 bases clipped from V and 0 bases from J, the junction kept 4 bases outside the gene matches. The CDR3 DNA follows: TGTGCCAGCAGTGTTCAGGGGGCTCTGAACACTGAAGCTTTCTTT. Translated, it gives CASSVQGALNTEAFF.

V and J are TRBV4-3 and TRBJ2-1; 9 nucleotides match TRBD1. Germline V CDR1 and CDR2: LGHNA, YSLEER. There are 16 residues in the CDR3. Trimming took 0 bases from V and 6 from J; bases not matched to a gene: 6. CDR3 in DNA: TGCGCCAGCAGCCAAGATGGATCGACAGGGGGCAATGAGCAGTTCTTC. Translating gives CASSQDGSTGGNEQFF.

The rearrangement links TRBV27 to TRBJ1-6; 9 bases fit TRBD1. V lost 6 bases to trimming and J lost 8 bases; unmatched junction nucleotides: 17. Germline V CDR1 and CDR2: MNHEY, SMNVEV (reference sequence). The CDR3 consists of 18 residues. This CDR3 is CASSRMTGTGSLDSPLHF. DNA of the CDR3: TGTGCCAGCAGCCGGATGACCGGGACAGGGTCTTTGGATTCACCCCTCCACTTT.

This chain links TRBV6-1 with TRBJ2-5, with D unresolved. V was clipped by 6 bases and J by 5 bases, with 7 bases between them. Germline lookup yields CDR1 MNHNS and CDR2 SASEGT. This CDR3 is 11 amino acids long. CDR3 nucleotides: TGTGCCAGCAGGACAAGCGAGACCCAGTACTTC. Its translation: CASRTSETQYF.

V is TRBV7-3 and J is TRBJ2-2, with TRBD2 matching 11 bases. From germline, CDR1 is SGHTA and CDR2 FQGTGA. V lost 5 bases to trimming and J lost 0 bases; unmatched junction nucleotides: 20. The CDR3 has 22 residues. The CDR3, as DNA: TGTGCCAGCAGCCCGAACCACTTACGACTAGCGGGAAGTCCCGCGAACACCGGGGAGCTGTTTTTT. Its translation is CASSPNHLRLAGSPANTGELFF. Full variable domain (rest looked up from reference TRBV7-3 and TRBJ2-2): GAGVSQTPSNKVTEKGKYVELRCDPISGHTALYWYRQSLGQGPEFLIYFQGTGAADDSGLPNDRFFAVRPEGSVSTLKIQRTERGDSAVYLCASSPNHLRLAGSPANTGELFFGEGSRLTVL.